This entry describes one TCR beta chain. The CDR3 is 15 amino acids. Germline loops: CDR1 MDHEN, CDR2 SYDVKM. The junction had 6 bases not matched to a gene; V was cut back by 4 bases and J by 4 bases. The entry originates in a study of T cell responses to AZD1222 COVID-19 vaccine. TCRdb's copy holds only in-frame clones and misses some; the assay was immunoSEQ multiplex PCR. The sample records approximately 190,000 clones, about nine tenths being singletons. The sample consisted of peripheral blood, taken on day 0 of AZD1222 vaccination. The genes are TRBV28 and TRBJ1-2; TRBD1 matches at 10 bases. This receptor was obtained from an adult in good health. CDR3 DNA: TGTGCCAGCAGTTGGACAGGGGGGGGTGGCTATGGCTACACCTTC. Translated, it gives CASSWTGGGGYGYTF.